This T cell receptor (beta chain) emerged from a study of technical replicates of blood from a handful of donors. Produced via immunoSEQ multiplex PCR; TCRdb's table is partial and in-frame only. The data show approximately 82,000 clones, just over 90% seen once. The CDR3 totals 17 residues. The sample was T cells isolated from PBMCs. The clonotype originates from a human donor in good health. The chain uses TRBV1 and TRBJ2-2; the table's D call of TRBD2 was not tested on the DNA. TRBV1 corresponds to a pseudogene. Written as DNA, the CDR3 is TGCACCAGCAGACAGACTAGCGGGGGGGGGACCACCGGGGAGCTGTTTTTT. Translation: CTSRQTSGGGTTGELFF.